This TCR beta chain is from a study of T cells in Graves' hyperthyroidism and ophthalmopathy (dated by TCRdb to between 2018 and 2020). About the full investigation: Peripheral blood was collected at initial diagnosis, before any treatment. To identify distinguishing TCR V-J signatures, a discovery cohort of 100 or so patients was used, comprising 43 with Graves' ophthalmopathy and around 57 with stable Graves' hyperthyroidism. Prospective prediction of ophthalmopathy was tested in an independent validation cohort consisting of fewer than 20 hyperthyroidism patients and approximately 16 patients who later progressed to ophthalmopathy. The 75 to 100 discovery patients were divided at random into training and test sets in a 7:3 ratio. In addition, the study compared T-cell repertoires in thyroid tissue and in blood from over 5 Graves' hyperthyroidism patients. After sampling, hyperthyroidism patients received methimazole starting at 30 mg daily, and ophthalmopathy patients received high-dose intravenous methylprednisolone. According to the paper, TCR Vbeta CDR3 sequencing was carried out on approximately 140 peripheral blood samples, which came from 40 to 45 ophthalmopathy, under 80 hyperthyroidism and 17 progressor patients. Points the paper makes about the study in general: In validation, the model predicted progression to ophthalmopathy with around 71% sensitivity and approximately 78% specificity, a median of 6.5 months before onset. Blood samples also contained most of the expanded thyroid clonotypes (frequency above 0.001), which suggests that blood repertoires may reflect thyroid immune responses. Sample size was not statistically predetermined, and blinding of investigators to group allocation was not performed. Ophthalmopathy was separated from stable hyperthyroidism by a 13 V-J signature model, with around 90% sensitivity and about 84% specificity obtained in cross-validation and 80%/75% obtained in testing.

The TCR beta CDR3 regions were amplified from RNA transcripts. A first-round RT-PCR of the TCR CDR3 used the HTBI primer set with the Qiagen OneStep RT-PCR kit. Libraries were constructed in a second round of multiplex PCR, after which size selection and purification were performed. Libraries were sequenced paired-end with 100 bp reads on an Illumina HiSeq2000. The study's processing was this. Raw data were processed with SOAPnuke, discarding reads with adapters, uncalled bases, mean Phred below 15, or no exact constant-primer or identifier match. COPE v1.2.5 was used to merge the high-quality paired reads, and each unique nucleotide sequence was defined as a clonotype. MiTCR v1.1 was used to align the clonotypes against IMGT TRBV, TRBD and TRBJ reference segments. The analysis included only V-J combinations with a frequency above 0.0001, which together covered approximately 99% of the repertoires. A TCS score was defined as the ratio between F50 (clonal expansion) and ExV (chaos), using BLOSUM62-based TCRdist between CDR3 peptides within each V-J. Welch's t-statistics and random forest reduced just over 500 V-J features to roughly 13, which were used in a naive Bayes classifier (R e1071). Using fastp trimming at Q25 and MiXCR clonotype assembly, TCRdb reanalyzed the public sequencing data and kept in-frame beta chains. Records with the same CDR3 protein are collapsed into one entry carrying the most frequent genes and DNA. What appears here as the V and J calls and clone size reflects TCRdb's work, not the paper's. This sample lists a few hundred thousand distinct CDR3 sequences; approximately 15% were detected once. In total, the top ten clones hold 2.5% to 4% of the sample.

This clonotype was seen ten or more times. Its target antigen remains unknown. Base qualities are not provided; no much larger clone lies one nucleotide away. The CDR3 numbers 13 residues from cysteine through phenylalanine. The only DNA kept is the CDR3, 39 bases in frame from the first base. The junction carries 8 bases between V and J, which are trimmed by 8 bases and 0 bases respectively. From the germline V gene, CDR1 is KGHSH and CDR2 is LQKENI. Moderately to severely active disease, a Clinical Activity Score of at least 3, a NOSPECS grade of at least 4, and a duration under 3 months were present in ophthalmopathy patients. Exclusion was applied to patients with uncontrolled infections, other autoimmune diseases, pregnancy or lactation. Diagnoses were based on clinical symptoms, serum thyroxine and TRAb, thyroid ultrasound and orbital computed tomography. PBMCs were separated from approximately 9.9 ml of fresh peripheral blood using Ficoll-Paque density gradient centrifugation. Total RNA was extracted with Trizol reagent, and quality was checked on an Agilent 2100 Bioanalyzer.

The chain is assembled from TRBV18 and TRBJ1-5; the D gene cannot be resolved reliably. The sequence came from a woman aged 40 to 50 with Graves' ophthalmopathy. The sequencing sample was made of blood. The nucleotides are TGTGCCAGCGCCGAAAGTAGCAATCAGCCCCAGCATTTT. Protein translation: CASAESSNQPQHF.